This TCR beta chain was identified during a study of CD8 T cells in ankylosing spondylitis. General study points: A TCR beta motif made of several highly homologous variants seemed typical of ankylosing spondylitis blood. Disease-associated clones were reportedly significantly overrepresented in matched ankylosing spondylitis synovial fluid. Peripheral blood samples showed relatively rare disease-linked clones, and these clones were CD8+.

Trimming cost V 3 bases and J 0 bases, with 14 bases left between them. Germline V CDR1 and CDR2: MNHEY, SVGEGT. The CDR3 runs 16 residues. This clonotype was counted only a few times. Its antigen remains unidentified. TCRdb reprocessed the 5' RACE reads via MiXCR and lists one record per CDR3 protein. Among about 140,000 distinct CDR3 sequences listed, 7% to 10% were seen once. The sequence came from a male donor with ankylosing spondylitis. The specimen sequenced was synovial fluid, either unsorted or a sorted T cell fraction (not recorded which). This sequence joins TRBV6-2 or TRBV6-3 and TRBJ1-1; D ambiguous. The CDR3 nucleotides are TGTGCCAGCAGTTATATCAGGACGGCAATGAACACTGAAGCTTTCTTT. Translated, it gives CASSYIRTAMNTEAFF.